The entry that follows covers one TCR beta chain sequence. This entry comes from a study of blood T cell repertoires in COVID-19. Generated by immunoSEQ multiplex PCR, the TCRdb table keeps only in-frame clones and is missing some. The sample has approximately 110,000 clones, 65% to 75% seen once. V lost 1 base and J lost 5; bases outside the gene matches: 12. Germline CDR1 is SEHNR and CDR2 is FQNEAQ (reference sequence). This CDR3 has 19 amino acids. The sequence was collected from a man older than 75 with acute or convalescent COVID-19. The rearrangement uses TRBV7-9 and TRBJ2-1; TRBD2 matches 12 bases. The specimen was peripheral blood. The CDR3 region is CASSLGRLAGGPGHNEQFF. The CDR3 DNA sequence: TGTGCCAGCAGCTTAGGGCGGCTAGCGGGAGGGCCGGGCCACAATGAGCAGTTCTTC.